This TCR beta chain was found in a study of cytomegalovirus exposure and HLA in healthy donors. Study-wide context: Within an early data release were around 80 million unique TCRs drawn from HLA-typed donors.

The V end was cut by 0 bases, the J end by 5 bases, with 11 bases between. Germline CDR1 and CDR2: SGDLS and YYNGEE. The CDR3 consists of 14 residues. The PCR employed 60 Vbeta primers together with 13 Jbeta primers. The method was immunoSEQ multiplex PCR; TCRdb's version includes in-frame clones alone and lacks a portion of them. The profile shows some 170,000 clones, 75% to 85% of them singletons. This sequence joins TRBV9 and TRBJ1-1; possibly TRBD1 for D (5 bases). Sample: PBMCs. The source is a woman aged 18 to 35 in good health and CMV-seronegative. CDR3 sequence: CASSVVSGLTEAFF. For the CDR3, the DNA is TGTGCCAGCAGCGTAGTTTCAGGGTTAACTGAAGCTTTCTTT.